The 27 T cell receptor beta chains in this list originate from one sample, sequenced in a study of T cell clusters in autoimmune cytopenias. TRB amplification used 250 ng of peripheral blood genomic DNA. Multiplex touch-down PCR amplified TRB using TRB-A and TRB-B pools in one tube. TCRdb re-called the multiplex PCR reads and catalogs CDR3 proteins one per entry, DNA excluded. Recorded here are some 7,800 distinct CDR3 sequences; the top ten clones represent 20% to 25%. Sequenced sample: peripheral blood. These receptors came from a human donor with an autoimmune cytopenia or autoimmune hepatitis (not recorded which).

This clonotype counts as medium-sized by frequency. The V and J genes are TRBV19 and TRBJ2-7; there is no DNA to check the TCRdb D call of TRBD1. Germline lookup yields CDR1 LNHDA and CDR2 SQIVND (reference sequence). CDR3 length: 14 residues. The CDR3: CASSPRGFPYEQYF.

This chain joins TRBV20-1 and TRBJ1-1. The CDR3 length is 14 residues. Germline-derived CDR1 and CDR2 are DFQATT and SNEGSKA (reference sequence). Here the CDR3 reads CSARGSGSGGEAFF.

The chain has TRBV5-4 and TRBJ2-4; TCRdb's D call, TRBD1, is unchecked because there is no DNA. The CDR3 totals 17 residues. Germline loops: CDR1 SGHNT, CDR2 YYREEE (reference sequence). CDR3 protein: CASSLRTGGETKNIQYF.

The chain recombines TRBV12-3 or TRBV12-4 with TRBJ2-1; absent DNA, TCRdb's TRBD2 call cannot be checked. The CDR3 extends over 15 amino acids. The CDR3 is CASSSGREGYNEQFF.

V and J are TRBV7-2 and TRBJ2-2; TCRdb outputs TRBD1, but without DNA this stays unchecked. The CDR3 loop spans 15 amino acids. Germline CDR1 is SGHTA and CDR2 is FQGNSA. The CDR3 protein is CASSLRGQLTGELFF. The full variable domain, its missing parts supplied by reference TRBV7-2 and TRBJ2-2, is GAGVSQSPSNKVTEKGKDVELRCDPISGHTALYWYRQSLGQGLEFLIYFQGNSAPDKSGLPSDRFSAERTGGSVSTLTIQRTQQEDSAVYLCASSLRGQLTGELFFGEGSRLTVL.

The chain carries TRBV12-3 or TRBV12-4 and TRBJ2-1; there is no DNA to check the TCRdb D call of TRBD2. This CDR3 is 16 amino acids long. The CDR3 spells CASSLSSGRVGNEQFF.

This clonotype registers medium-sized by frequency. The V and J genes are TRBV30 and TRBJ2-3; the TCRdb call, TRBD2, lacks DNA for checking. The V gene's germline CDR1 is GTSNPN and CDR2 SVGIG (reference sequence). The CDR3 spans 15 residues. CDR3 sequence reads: CAWSAGGSGADTQYF.

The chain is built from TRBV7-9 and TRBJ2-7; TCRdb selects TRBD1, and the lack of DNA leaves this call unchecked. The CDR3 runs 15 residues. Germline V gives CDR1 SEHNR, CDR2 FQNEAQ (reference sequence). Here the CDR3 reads CASSYPGQGTYEQYF. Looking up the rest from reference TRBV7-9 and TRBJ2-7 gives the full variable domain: DTGVSQNPRHKITKRGQNVTFRCDPISEHNRLYWYRQTLGQGPEFLTYFQNEAQLEKSRLLSDRFSAERPKGSFSTLEIQRTEQGDSAMYLCASSYPGQGTYEQYFGPGTRLTVT.

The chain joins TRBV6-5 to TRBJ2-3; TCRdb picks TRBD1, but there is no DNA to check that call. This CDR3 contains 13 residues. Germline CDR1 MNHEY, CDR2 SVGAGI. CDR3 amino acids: CAVRWGGTDTQYF.

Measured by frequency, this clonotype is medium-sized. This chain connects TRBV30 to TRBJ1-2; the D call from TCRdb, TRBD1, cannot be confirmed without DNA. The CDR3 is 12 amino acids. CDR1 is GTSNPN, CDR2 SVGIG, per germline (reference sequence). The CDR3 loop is CAWSGGQHGYTF.

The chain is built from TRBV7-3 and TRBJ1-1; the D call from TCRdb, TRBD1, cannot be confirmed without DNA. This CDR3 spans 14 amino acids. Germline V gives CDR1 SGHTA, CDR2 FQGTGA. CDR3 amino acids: CASSSLGRGTEAFF.

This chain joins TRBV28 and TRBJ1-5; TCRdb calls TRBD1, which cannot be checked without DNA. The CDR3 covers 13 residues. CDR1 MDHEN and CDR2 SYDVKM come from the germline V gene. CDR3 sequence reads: CASSRQFNQPQHF.

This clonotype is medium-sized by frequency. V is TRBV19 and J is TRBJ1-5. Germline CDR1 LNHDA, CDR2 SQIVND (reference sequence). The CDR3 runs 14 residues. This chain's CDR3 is CASSMGGSNQPQHF.

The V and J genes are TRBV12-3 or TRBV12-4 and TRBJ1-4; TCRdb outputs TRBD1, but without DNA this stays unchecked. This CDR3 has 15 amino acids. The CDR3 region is CASSNPRGQSEKLFF.

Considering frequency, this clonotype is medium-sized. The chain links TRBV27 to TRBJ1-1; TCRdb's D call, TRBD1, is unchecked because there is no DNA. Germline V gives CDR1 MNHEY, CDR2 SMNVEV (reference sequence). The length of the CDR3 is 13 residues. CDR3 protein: CASSPGQNTEAFF.

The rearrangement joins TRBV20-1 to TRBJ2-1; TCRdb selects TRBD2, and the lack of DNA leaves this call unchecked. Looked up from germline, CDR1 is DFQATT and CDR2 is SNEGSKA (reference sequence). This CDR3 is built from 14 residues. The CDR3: CSARGLAGVIEQFF.

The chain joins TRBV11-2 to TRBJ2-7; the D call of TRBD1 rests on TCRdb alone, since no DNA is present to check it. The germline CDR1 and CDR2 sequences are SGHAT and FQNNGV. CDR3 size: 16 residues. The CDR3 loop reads CASSLRQDRLSYEQYF.

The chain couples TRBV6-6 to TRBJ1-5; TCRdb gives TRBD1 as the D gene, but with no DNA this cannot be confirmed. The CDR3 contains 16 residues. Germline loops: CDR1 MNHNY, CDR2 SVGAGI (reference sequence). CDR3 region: CASSYPTGSGNQPQHF.

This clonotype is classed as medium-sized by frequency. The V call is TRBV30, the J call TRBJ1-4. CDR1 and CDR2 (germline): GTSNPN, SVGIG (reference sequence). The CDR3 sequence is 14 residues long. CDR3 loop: CAWSGREASEKLFF.

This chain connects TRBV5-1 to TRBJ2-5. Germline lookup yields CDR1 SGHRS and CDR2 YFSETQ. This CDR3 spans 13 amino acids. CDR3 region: CASTLGGEETQYF.

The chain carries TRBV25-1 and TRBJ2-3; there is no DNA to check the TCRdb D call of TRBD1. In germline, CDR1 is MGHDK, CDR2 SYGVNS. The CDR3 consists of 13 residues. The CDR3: CASRQQGSDTQYF.

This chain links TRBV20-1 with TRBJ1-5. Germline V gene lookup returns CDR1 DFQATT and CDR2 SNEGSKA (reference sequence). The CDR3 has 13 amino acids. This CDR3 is CSAGGYSNQPQHF.

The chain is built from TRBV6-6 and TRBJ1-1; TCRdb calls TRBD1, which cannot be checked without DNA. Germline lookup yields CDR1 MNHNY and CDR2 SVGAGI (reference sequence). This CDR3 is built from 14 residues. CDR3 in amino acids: CASSYDRELDEAFF.

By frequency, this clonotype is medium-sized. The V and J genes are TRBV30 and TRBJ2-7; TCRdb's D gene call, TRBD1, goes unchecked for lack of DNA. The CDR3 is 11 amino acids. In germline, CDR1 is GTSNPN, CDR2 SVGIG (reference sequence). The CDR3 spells CAWSRAYEQYF.

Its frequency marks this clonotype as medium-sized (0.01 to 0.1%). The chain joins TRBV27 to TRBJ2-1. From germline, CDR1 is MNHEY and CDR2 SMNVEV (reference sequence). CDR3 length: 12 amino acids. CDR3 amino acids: CASSRIDGEQFF.

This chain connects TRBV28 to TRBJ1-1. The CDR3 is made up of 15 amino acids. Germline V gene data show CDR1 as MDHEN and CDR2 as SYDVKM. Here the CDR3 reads CASTGRKRMNTEAFF.

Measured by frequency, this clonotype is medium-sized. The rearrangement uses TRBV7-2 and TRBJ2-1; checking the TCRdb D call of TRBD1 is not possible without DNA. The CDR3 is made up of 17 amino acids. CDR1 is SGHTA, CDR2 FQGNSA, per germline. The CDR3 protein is CASSRRGGGMVGNEQFF.